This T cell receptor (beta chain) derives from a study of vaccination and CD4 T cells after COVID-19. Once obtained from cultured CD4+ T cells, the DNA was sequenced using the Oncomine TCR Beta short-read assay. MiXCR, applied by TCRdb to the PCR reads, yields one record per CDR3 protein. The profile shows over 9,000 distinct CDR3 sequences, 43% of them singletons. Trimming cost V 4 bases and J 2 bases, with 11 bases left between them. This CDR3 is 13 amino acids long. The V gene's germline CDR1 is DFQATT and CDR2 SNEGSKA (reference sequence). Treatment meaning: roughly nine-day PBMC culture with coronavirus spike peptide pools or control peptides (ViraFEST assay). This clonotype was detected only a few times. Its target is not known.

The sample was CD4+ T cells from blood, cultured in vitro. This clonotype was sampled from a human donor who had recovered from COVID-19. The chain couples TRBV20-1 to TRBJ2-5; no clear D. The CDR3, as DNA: TGCAGTGCTACCCGGACGGCTCAAGAGACCCAGTACTTC. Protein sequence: CSATRTAQETQYF.